What follows are 6 T cell receptor beta chains derived from one specimen sequenced in a study of vaccination and CD4 T cells after COVID-19. The treatment: approximately 9-day PBMC culture with coronavirus spike peptide pools or control peptides (ViraFEST assay). The unexposed donor's CD4+ T cells were collected before the COVID-19 pandemic (2011-2018). Which antigens these TCRs recognize remains unknown. Sequenced with the Oncomine TCR Beta short-read assay was DNA taken from cultured CD4+ T cells. TCRdb passed the PCR reads through MiXCR, listing each CDR3 protein once. Among several thousand distinct CDR3 sequences listed, roughly 41% were seen once. What was sequenced was CD4+ T cells from blood, cultured in vitro. The origin of the receptors is a human donor in good health.

J is TRBJ2-7 and V is TRBV7-2; 10 nucleotides match TRBD1. CDR1 is SGHTA, CDR2 FQGNSA, per germline. CDR3 size: 13 residues. Unmatched junction bases numbered 2, after V lost 5 bases and J lost 4 bases. The CDR3 DNA reads TGTGCCAGCAGCGGGGACAGGGGTTACGAGCAGTACTTC. This gives the protein CASSGDRGYEQYF.

The chain combines TRBV20-1 with TRBJ2-1, with 11 bases lining up with TRBD2. CDR3 length equals 15 residues. V dropped 6 bases and J dropped 4; count of bases not matched to a gene: 8. The V gene's germline CDR1 is DFQATT and CDR2 SNEGSKA (reference sequence). The CDR3 region has the DNA TGCAGTGCACTGACTAGCGGGGTTCAATACAATGAGCAGTTCTTC. Amino acid sequence: CSALTSGVQYNEQFF.

V usage is TRBV15 and J usage is TRBJ2-4, with 10 bases lining up with TRBD1. The germline V gene has CDR1 LNHNV and CDR2 YYDKDF (reference sequence). Germline trimming cut 3 bases from V and 8 bases from J; bases unmatched to any gene: 4. There are 14 residues in the CDR3. CDR3 coding DNA: TGTGCCACCAGCAGGGGACAGGGGCGGGACATTCAGTACTTC. Translating gives CATSRGQGRDIQYF.

The chain recombines TRBV2 with TRBJ1-5; D is perhaps TRBD1 (6 bases). This CDR3 region has 14 residues. Trimming took 5 bases from V and 6 from J, leaving 14 bases between them. Per germline, CDR1 SNHLY and CDR2 FYNNEI. Written as DNA, the CDR3 is TGTGCCAGCAGTAAGGGGGTTGTGGGTCAGCCCCAGCATTTT. As protein: CASSKGVVGQPQHF.

The genes are TRBV5-4 and TRBJ1-2, with 10 positions matching TRBD1. V shed 3 bases and J 7 bases; nucleotides not matched to a gene: 9. Germline CDR1 reads SGHNT; CDR2 reads YYREEE (reference sequence). The CDR3 has 15 amino acids. This chain's CDR3 is CASSSGQGEKFGYTF. The CDR3 DNA is TGTGCCAGCAGCTCAGGACAGGGGGAAAAGTTTGGCTACACCTTC.

This clonotype came up a few times. The chain uses TRBV20-1 and TRBJ2-1; TRBD1 or TRBD2 may be the D gene (6 bases each). Germline CDR1 is DFQATT and CDR2 is SNEGSKA (reference sequence). V shed 3 bases and J shed 5 bases, with 14 bases lying between them. CDR3 length equals 14 residues. The DNA of the CDR3 is TGCAGTGCTAGGGACGGGGGCCCGGACAATGAGCAGTTCTTC. Protein sequence: CSARDGGPDNEQFF.